This is a list of T cell receptor beta chains from one sample in a study of persistence of HIV-infected CD4 T cells. These receptors have no known antigen. Assay: immunoSEQ multiplex PCR; the TCRdb copy retains only in-frame clones and omits some. The sample contains 25,000 to 35,000 clones, roughly four fifths of which appear only once. The material was CD4+ T cells sorted from PBMCs after roughly 18-hour stimulation, obtained from a patient who received antiretroviral therapy. These receptors originate from an adult man with HIV who was CMV-seropositive. Each CDR3 is given with its conserved first and last residue. A D gene is named only where the DNA matches it firmly. Some rows have no size entry. The others give once, few or many, or a class for an expanded clone.

d_call	v_call	j_call	clone_size	cdr3_aa	cdr3_nt
NA	TRBV19	TRBJ2-7	NA	CASRAQQGSAYEQYF	TGTGCCAGTAGGGCTCAACAGGGTTCCGCCTACGAGCAGTACTTC
NA	TRBV12-3/TRBV12-4	TRBJ1-2	NA	CASSLTGNGYTF	TGTGCCAGCAGTTTAACAGGGAACGGCTACACCTTC
TRBD2	TRBV6-2/TRBV6-3	TRBJ2-7	NA	CASSYRLAGGSYEQYF	TGTGCCAGCAGTTACAGACTAGCGGGGGGCTCCTACGAGCAGTACTTC
TRBD1	TRBV29-1	TRBJ2-1	NA	CSVEQGASYNEQFF	TGCAGCGTAGAACAGGGGGCGTCCTACAATGAGCAGTTCTTC
TRBD2	TRBV7-9	TRBJ2-3	NA	CASSLRLRGGDTQYF	TGTGCCAGCAGCTTACGGCTAAGGGGAGGGGATACGCAGTATTTT
TRBD1	TRBV5-8	TRBJ2-1	NA	CASSADRGPYNEQFF	TGTGCCAGCAGCGCCGACAGGGGGCCCTACAATGAGCAGTTCTTC
NA	TRBV7-2	TRBJ1-3	NA	CASSLVGETGNTIYF	TGTGCCAGCAGCTTAGTTGGGGAGACTGGAAACACCATATATTTT
TRBD2	TRBV6-5	TRBJ2-3	NA	CASMLGLPGTDTQYF	TGTGCCAGCATGTTGGGACTACCGGGCACAGATACGCAGTATTTT
NA	TRBV18	TRBJ2-7	NA	CASSPSRASYEQYF	TGTGCCAGCTCACCATCAAGAGCCTCCTACGAGCAGTACTTC
TRBD1	TRBV19	TRBJ1-5	NA	CASSQDRLQPQHF	TGTGCCAGTAGTCAGGACAGGTTACAGCCCCAGCATTTT
NA	TRBV7-9	TRBJ2-7	NA	CASSPWENEQYF	TGTGCCAGCAGCCCATGGGAAAACGAGCAGTACTTC
TRBD1	TRBV9	TRBJ1-2	once	CASSKGASNYGYTF	TGTGCCAGCAGCAAGGGGGCCTCTAACTATGGCTACACCTTC
NA	TRBV7-9	TRBJ1-1	NA	CASQKNTEAFF	TGTGCCAGTCAGAAGAACACTGAAGCTTTCTTT
NA	TRBV5-4	TRBJ2-2	NA	CASSLVSTGELFF	TGTGCCAGCAGCTTGGTTTCCACCGGGGAGCTGTTTTTT
TRBD1	TRBV24-1	TRBJ1-2	few	CATSDLDRGDYGYTF	TGTGCCACCAGTGACCTGGACAGGGGAGACTATGGCTACACCTTC
NA	TRBV2	TRBJ2-2	NA	CASSIGYKNTGELFF	TGTGCCAGCAGCATCGGATACAAGAACACCGGGGAGCTGTTTTTT
NA	TRBV27	TRBJ2-2	NA	CASTSRGTGELFF	TGTGCCAGCACTTCACGAGGGACCGGGGAGCTGTTTTTT
TRBD1	TRBV9	TRBJ2-5	NA	CASSLGTAKQETQYF	TGTGCCAGCAGCCTTGGGACAGCGAAGCAAGAGACCCAGTACTTC
NA	TRBV5-1	TRBJ1-3	once	CASSSFGPSQGNTIYF	TGCGCCAGCAGCTCCTTCGGGCCAAGTCAAGGAAACACCATATATTTT
NA	TRBV5-1	TRBJ1-4	NA	CASSPGGGLGNEKLFF	TGCGCCAGCAGCCCGGGCGGAGGACTGGGAAATGAAAAACTGTTTTTT
TRBD1	TRBV28	TRBJ1-4	NA	CAIAGTGGEKLFF	TGTGCCATCGCCGGGACAGGAGGTGAAAAACTGTTTTTT
NA	TRBV5-1	TRBJ2-3	NA	CASSSQVKGRDTQYF	TGCGCCAGCAGCTCCCAAGTCAAGGGGCGAGATACGCAGTATTTT
NA	TRBV7-3	TRBJ1-2	NA	CASSLRPRAKGVYGYTF	TGTGCCAGCAGCTTAAGACCCAGGGCAAAGGGAGTCTATGGCTACACCTTC
TRBD1	TRBV5-1	TRBJ2-7	NA	CASSTRTGGDYEQYF	TGCGCCAGCAGCACGCGGACAGGGGGCGACTACGAGCAGTACTTC
TRBD1	TRBV2	TRBJ2-2	NA	CASRPPGQGRTGELFF	TGTGCCAGCAGACCCCCGGGACAGGGACGAACCGGGGAGCTGTTTTTT
NA	TRBV5-1	TRBJ1-6	medium-sized	CASSALTGRLPSPLHF	TGCGCCAGCAGCGCCCTTACAGGGAGACTCCCTTCACCCCTCCACTTT
NA	TRBV19	TRBJ2-1	NA	CASSTLGTSYNEQFF	TGTGCCAGTAGTACCCTCGGGACCTCCTACAATGAGCAGTTCTTC
TRBD1	TRBV7-8	TRBJ2-1	NA	CASSPRDRGLEFF	TGTGCCAGCAGCCCGCGAGACAGGGGGCTAGAGTTCTTC
NA	TRBV9	TRBJ2-3	once	CASRTMDRADTQYF	TGTGCCAGCAGGACCATGGACAGAGCAGATACGCAGTATTTT
NA	TRBV2	TRBJ1-1	once	CASSDTGQWAFF	TGTGCCAGCAGTGATACGGGACAATGGGCTTTCTTT
NA	TRBV7-9	TRBJ2-7	NA	CASSLGGTYEQYF	TGTGCCAGCAGCTTGGGGGGTACCTACGAGCAGTACTTC
TRBD1	TRBV2	TRBJ1-3	few	CASSEAPGTGLSGNTIYF	TGTGCCAGCAGTGAAGCCCCCGGGACAGGGCTCTCTGGAAACACCATATATTTT
NA	TRBV6-2/TRBV6-3	TRBJ1-5	NA	CASSKDREVQPQHF	TGTGCCAGCAGTAAGGACAGAGAGGTTCAGCCCCAGCATTTT
TRBD1	TRBV11-2	TRBJ1-2	NA	CASSPRDSSYGYTF	TGTGCCAGCAGCCCCCGGGACAGTTCCTATGGCTACACCTTC
NA	TRBV7-7	TRBJ2-2	NA	CASSLGHGYSGELFF	TGTGCCAGCAGCTTAGGCCATGGCTATAGCGGGGAGCTGTTTTTT
NA	TRBV7-2	TRBJ1-5	NA	CASSPGAASNQPQHF	TGTGCCAGCAGCCCAGGGGCGGCTAGCAATCAGCCCCAGCATTTT
TRBD2	TRBV12-5	TRBJ2-3	NA	CASGLVLNHLLAGGPSFTDTQYF	TGTGCTAGTGGTTTGGTACTAAATCATCTACTAGCGGGGGGGCCGTCCTTCACAGATACGCAGTATTTT
NA	TRBV4-1	TRBJ2-2	NA	CASSQEDPFGRSNTGELFF	TGCGCCAGCAGCCAAGAGGACCCATTCGGACGGTCTAATACCGGGGAGCTGTTTTTT
NA	TRBV24-1	TRBJ1-2	NA	CATSKADYGYTF	TGTGCCACCTCCAAGGCTGACTATGGCTACACCTTC
NA	TRBV12-5	TRBJ2-3	NA	CASGLPSPANTQYF	TGTGCTAGTGGTTTGCCATCCCCCGCAAATACGCAGTATTTT
NA	TRBV3-1/TRBV3-2	TRBJ2-1	NA	CASSPGLLNEQFF	TGTGCCAGCAGCCCTGGACTTCTCAATGAGCAGTTCTTC
NA	TRBV9	TRBJ1-1	few	CASSPPVMNTEAFF	TGTGCCAGCAGCCCTCCGGTCATGAACACTGAAGCTTTCTTT
NA	TRBV14	TRBJ2-7	NA	CASSLKRRSEQYF	TGTGCCAGCAGCCTTAAACGCCGAAGCGAGCAGTACTTC
TRBD1	TRBV5-4	TRBJ1-2	NA	CASSLGGQPVGYTF	TGTGCCAGCAGCTTAGGGGGACAGCCGGTTGGCTACACCTTC
NA	TRBV5-1	TRBJ2-7	NA	CASSLAGAHHEQYF	TGCGCCAGCAGCTTGGCTGGGGCCCACCACGAGCAGTACTTC
TRBD1	TRBV7-3	TRBJ1-5	NA	CASSLCGDRDRGHRQPQHF	TGTGCCAGCAGCTTATGTGGTGACCGGGACAGGGGGCATAGGCAGCCCCAGCATTTT
TRBD2	TRBV5-1	TRBJ2-1	few	CASRNTGGVLYNEQFF	TGCGCCAGCAGAAATACCGGGGGGGTCTTATACAATGAGCAGTTCTTC
NA	TRBV6-1	TRBJ2-2	NA	CASDSNTGELFF	TGTGCCAGCGATTCGAACACCGGGGAGCTGTTTTTT